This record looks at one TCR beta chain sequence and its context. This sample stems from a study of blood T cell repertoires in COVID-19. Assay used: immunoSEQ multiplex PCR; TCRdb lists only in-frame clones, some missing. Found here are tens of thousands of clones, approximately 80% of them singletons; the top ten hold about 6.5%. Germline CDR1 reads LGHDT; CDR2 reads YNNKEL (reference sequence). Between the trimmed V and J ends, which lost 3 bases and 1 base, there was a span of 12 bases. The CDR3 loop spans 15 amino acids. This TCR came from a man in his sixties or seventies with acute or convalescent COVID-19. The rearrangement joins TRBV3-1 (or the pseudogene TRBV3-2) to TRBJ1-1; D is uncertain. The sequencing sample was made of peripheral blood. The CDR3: CASSQGLAGNTEAFF. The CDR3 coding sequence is TGTGCCAGCAGCCAGGGTTTGGCGGGGAACACTGAAGCTTTCTTT.